Each of the 21 T cell receptor beta chains below was sequenced from the same sample in a study of T cell responses to AZD1222 COVID-19 vaccine. The assay was immunoSEQ multiplex PCR, and TCRdb's table has in-frame clones only and misses some. The sample has around 130,000 clones; roughly 90% are singletons. Specimen: peripheral blood, collected 28 days after the second AZD1222 dose. The receptor set was obtained from an adult who received the AZD1222 COVID-19 vaccine.

The genes are TRBV5-1 and TRBJ1-1; tentatively, D is TRBD1 (5 bases). Germline V gives CDR1 SGHRS, CDR2 YFSETQ. The CDR3 sequence is 16 residues long. V lost 0 bases and J lost 4, with 16 bases in between. CDR3 sequence reads: CASSLASGAGVTEAFF. As DNA, the CDR3 is TGCGCCAGCAGCTTGGCGAGCGGGGCCGGGGTCACTGAAGCTTTCTTT.

This rearrangement joins TRBV7-8 to TRBJ1-5; no firm D call. V was pared by 1 base and J by 5 bases, with 15 bases between. There are 16 residues in the CDR3. Germline CDR1 is SGHVS and CDR2 is FQNEAQ. CDR3 DNA: TGTGCCAGCAGCTTAGTTATCGGCGCGGGGTATCAGCCCCAGCATTTT. This codes for CASSLVIGAGYQPQHF.

V and J are TRBV6-2 or TRBV6-3 and TRBJ1-6; D is unclear. V lost 4 bases to trimming and J lost 10 bases, with 11 bases between them. Germline CDR1 is MNHEY and CDR2 is SVGEGT. This CDR3 is 13 amino acids long. The CDR3 reads CASSSFGESPLHF. CDR3 in DNA: TGTGCCAGCAGTTCGTTTGGGGAATCACCCCTCCACTTT.

The V call is TRBV5-5, the J call TRBJ1-4; D is perhaps TRBD1 (5 bases). V was pared by 2 bases and J by 8 bases, with 10 bases between. The CDR3 is made up of 13 amino acids. The V gene's germline CDR1 is SGHKS and CDR2 YYEKEE (reference sequence). The CDR3 loop reads CASSLAGPEKLFF. The CDR3 bases are TGTGCCAGCAGCTTAGCAGGGCCCGAAAAACTGTTTTTT.

The V gene is TRBV7-2, the J gene TRBJ1-6; 8 bases map to TRBD1. The CDR3 runs to 15 residues. Germline V lookup: CDR1 SGHTA, CDR2 FQGNSA. V shed 2 bases, J shed 10 bases, and the junction held 7 bases outside the gene matches. CDR3 nucleotides: TGTGCCAGCAGCTTAACCCAGGGGGCAAGATCACCCCTCCACTTT. Protein product: CASSLTQGARSPLHF.

V usage is TRBV28 and J usage is TRBJ2-2; 8 bases map to TRBD1. CDR3 length: 14 amino acids. Trimming took 3 bases from V and 7 from J; bases not matched to a gene: 4. CDR1 and CDR2 from the germline V gene are MDHEN and SYDVKM. The CDR3 nucleotides are TGTGCCAGCAGTTTGGACAGGGCGGTCGGGGAGCTGTTTTTT. It is translated as CASSLDRAVGELFF.

V is TRBV5-5 and J is TRBJ1-2; the D gene is possibly TRBD1 (6 bases). V was shortened by 2 bases and J by 2 bases, with 10 bases between the two germline ends. The germline gives CDR1 SGHKS, CDR2 YYEKEE (reference sequence). This CDR3 is 14 amino acids long. The DNA for the CDR3 is TGTGCCAGCAGCTTACAGGGAGTGAACTATGGCTACACCTTC. Its protein is CASSLQGVNYGYTF.

The rearrangement links TRBV4-3 to TRBJ2-2; 10 bases match TRBD2. Germline V gene lookup returns CDR1 LGHNA and CDR2 YSLEER. This CDR3 contains 16 residues. Unmatched junction bases numbered 4, after V lost 1 base and J lost 5 bases. CDR3 DNA sequence: TGCGCCAGCAGCCAAGGCCCAGCGGGAGGGACCGGGGAGCTGTTTTTT. Protein sequence: CASSQGPAGGTGELFF.

The rearrangement uses TRBV5-1 and TRBJ2-1; 14 positions agree with TRBD2. V lost 0 bases to trimming and J lost 8 bases; unmatched junction nucleotides: 1. The CDR3 totals 15 residues. CDR1 and CDR2 (germline): SGHRS, YFSETQ. The CDR3 spells CASSLGTSGRHEQFF. DNA for the CDR3: TGCGCCAGCAGCTTGGGGACTAGCGGGAGGCATGAGCAGTTCTTC.

The J gene is TRBJ2-1, the V gene TRBV6-2 or TRBV6-3; D is undetermined. V dropped 0 bases and J dropped 9 bases, with 9 bases sitting between them. The CDR3 is 13 residues long. CDR1 is MNHEY and CDR2 is SVGEGT in the germline V gene. CDR3 nucleotide sequence: TGTGCCAGCAGTTACTCGATATGGCTTGAGCAGTTCTTC. Translated: CASSYSIWLEQFF.

The sample holds one count of this clone. This rearrangement joins TRBV7-8 to TRBJ1-2; possible D gene TRBD1, 5 bases. Germline assignment: CDR1 SGHVS and CDR2 FQNEAQ. Between the trimmed V and J ends, which lost 2 bases and 4 bases, there was a span of 14 bases. The CDR3 is made up of 15 amino acids. CDR3 sequence (DNA): TGTGCCAGCAGCTTAACAGGTCTGGGGTCCTATGGCTACACCTTC. Translation: CASSLTGLGSYGYTF.

This chain connects TRBV3-1 (or the pseudogene TRBV3-2) to TRBJ2-4, with a possible D match to TRBD2 (6 bases). The germline V and J ends were trimmed by 6 bases and 1 base, with 7 bases remaining between them. The CDR3 extends over 13 amino acids. Germline CDR1 LGHDT, CDR2 YNNKEL (reference sequence). The CDR3 spells CASSGRAKNIQYF. As DNA, the CDR3 is TGTGCCAGCAGTGGGAGGGCCAAAAACATTCAGTACTTC.

This rearrangement joins TRBV6-1 to TRBJ2-3, with 8 bases aligning to TRBD1. Germline V gene sequence: CDR1 MNHNS, CDR2 SASEGT. With V trimmed by 2 bases and J by 3 bases, 10 bases remained unmatched. This CDR3 has 17 residues. CDR3 residues: CASSERGSGGWTDTQYF. CDR3 DNA sequence: TGTGCCAGCAGTGAAAGGGGGTCAGGGGGCTGGACAGATACGCAGTATTTT.

The rearrangement links TRBV30 to TRBJ1-2; no reliable D call. Trimming removed 2 bases from V and 2 bases from J, with 9 bases in between. The CDR3 has 13 amino acids. Germline values: CDR1 GTSNPN, CDR2 SVGIG (reference sequence). CDR3 nucleotides: TGTGCCTGGAGTCCCGCACTCAACTATGGCTACACCTTC. Its translation is CAWSPALNYGYTF.

The rearrangement links TRBV19 to TRBJ1-1; 8 nucleotides match TRBD1. V lost 6 bases and J lost 0; bases outside the gene matches: 3. The CDR3 length is 14 residues. CDR1 and CDR2 from the germline V gene are LNHDA and SQIVND (reference sequence). The CDR3 spells CASRKTGVNTEAFF. DNA for the CDR3: TGTGCCAGTAGAAAGACAGGGGTGAACACTGAAGCTTTCTTT.

This sequence joins TRBV2 and TRBJ1-5; D gene uncertain. Trimming shortened V by 1 base and J by 8 bases, and 15 bases separated the two germline ends. CDR3 length equals 15 residues. Germline V lookup: CDR1 SNHLY, CDR2 FYNNEI. CDR3 in DNA: TGTGCCAGCAGTGAAGTAGCCTCGGGAGGAGAGCCCCAGCATTTT. Protein sequence: CASSEVASGGEPQHF.

This clone was observed once. The V call is TRBV19, the J call TRBJ2-6; either TRBD1 or TRBD2 may supply D (5 bases each). CDR1 is LNHDA and CDR2 is SQIVND in the germline V gene (reference sequence). The CDR3 has 16 residues. V was clipped by 4 bases and J by 4 bases, with 14 bases between them. In DNA form, the CDR3 reads TGTGCCAGTAGTAGGGGACCTGGGAAGGGGGCCAACGTCCTGACTTTC. Translation gives CASSRGPGKGANVLTF.

This chain connects TRBV7-3 to TRBJ2-2; the D gene is possibly TRBD2 (5 bases). Germline-derived CDR1 and CDR2 are SGHTA and FQGTGA. This CDR3 region has 15 residues. V was pared by 2 bases and J by 4 bases, with 11 bases between. CDR3 sequence reads: CASSLGLEGTGELFF. CDR3 sequence (DNA): TGTGCCAGCAGCTTAGGGCTAGAGGGCACCGGGGAGCTGTTTTTT.

The chain combines TRBV11-3 with TRBJ2-1; 14 bases line up with TRBD2. The germline V gene has CDR1 SGHNT and CDR2 YENEEA. CDR3 length equals 15 residues. V shed 4 bases, J shed 9 bases, and the junction held 5 bases outside the gene matches. CDR3 protein: CASSSGTSGRGEQFF. The CDR3 bases are TGTGCCAGCAGCTCTGGGACTAGCGGGAGAGGTGAGCAGTTCTTC. The complete variable domain, with remaining parts taken from reference TRBV11-3 and TRBJ2-1, reads EAGVVQSPRYKIIEKKQPVAFWCNPISGHNTLYWYLQNLGQGPELLIRYENEEAVDDSQLPKDRFSAERLKGVDSTLKIQPAELGDSAVYLCASSSGTSGRGEQFFGPGTRLTVL.

This clone has just one count. J is TRBJ1-1 and V is TRBV7-9, with a weak D call TRBD1 (5 bases). The CDR3 loop spans 14 amino acids. Deletions cut 6 bases from V and 0 bases from J, with 11 bases between. Germline V gives CDR1 SEHNR, CDR2 FQNEAQ (reference sequence). The CDR3 nucleotides are TGTGCCAGCAGTCCCGGGGGAGTGAACACTGAAGCTTTCTTT. Protein product: CASSPGGVNTEAFF.

The chain recombines TRBV13 with TRBJ2-1, with 9 bases that match TRBD2. The junction had 5 bases not matched to a gene; V was cut back by 7 bases and J by 7 bases. Germline lookup yields CDR1 PRHDT and CDR2 FYEKMQ (reference sequence). This CDR3 has 13 residues. CDR3 residues: CASTDSGRNEQFF. The CDR3 DNA reads TGTGCCAGCACCGATAGCGGGAGAAATGAGCAGTTCTTC.